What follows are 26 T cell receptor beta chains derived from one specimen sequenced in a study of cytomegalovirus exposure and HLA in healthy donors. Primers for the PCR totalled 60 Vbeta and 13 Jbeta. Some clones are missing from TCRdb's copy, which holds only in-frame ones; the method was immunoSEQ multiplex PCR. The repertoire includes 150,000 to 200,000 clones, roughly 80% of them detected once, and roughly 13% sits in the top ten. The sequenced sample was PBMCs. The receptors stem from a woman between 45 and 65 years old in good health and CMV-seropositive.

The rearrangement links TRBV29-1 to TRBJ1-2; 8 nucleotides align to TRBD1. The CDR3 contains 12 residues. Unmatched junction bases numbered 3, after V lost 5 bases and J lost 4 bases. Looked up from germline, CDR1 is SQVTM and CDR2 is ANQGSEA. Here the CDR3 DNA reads TGCAGCGTTCCCGGGACAGGCTATGGCTACACCTTC. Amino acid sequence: CSVPGTGYGYTF.

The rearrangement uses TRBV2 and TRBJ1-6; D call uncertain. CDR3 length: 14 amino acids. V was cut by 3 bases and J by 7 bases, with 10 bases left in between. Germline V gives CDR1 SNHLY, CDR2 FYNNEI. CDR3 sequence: CASSEEVRNSPLHF. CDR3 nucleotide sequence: TGTGCCAGCAGTGAGGAGGTTCGCAATTCACCCCTCCACTTT.

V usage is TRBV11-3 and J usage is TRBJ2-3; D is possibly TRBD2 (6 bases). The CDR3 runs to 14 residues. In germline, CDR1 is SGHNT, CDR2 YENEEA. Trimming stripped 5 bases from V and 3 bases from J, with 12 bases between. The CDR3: CASSPLGGTDTQYF. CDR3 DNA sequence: TGTGCCAGCAGCCCTTTGGGGGGAACAGATACGCAGTATTTT.

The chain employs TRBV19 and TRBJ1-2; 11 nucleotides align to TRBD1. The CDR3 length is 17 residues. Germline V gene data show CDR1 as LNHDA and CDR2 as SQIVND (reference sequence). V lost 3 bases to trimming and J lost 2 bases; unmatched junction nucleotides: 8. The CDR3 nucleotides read TGTGCCAGTAGTATCCCGGGACAGGGGGTTACAAACTATGGCTACACCTTC. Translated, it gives CASSIPGQGVTNYGYTF.

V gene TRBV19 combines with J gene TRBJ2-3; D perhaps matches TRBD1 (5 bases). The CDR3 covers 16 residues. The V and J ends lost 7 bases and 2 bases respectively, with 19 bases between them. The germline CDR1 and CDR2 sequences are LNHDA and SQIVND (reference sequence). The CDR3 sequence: CASNKVQGSPTDTQYF. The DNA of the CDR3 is TGTGCCAGTAATAAGGTTCAGGGAAGTCCCACAGATACGCAGTATTTT.

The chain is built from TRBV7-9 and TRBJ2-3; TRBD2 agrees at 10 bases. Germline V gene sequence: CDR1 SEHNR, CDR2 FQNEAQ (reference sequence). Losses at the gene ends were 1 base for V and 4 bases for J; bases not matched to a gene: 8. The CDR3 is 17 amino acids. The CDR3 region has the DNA TGTGCCAGCAGCTTAGGCCGTAGCGGGGGGTCTGCAGATACGCAGTATTTT. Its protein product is CASSLGRSGGSADTQYF.

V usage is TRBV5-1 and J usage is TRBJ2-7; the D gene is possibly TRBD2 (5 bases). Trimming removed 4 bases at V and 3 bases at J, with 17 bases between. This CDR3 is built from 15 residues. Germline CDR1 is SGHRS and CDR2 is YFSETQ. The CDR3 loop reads CASSPEGSLFYEQYF. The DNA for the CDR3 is TGCGCCAGCAGCCCCGAAGGGAGCCTCTTCTACGAGCAGTACTTC.

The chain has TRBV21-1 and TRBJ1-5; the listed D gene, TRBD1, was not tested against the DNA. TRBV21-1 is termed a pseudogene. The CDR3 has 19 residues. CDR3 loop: CASSKRRQGKDYSNQPQHF. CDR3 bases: TGTGCCAGCAGCAAGAGGAGACAGGGTAAAGACTATAGCAATCAGCCCCAGCATTTT.

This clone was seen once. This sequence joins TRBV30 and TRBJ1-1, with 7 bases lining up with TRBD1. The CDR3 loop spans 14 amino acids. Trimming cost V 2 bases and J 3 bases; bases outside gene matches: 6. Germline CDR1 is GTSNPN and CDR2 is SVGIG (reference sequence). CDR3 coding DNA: TGTGCCTGGAGTCCTCACAGGGGATACACTGAAGCTTTCTTT. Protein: CAWSPHRGYTEAFF.

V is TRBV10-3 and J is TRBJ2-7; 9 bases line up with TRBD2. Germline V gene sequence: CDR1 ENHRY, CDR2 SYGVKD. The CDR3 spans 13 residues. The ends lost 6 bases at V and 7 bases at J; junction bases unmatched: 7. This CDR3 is CAIRGGGAMEQYF. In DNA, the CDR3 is TGTGCCATCAGGGGCGGGGGGGCGATGGAGCAGTACTTC.

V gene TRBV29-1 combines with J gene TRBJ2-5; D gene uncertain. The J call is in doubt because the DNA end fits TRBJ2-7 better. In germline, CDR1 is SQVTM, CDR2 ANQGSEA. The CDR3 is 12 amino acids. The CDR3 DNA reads TGCAGCGTTGAATCCGGGTCCTACGAGCAGTACTTC. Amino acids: CSVESGSYEQYF.

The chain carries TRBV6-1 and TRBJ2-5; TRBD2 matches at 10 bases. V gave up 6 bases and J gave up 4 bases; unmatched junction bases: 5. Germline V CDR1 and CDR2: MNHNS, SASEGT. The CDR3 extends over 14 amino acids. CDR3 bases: TGTGCCAGCAGAGGTAGCGGGGGGCGAGAGACCCAGTACTTC. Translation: CASRGSGGRETQYF.

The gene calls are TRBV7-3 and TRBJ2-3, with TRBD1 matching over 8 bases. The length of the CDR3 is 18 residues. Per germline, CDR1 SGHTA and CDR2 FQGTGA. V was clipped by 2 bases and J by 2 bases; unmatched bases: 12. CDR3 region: CASSLETGDRPYTDTQYF. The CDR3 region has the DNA TGTGCCAGCAGCTTAGAGACAGGGGATCGGCCTTACACAGATACGCAGTATTTT.

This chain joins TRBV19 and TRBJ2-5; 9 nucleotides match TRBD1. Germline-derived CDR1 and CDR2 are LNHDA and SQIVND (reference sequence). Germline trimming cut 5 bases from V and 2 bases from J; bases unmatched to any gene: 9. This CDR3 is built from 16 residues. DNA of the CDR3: TGTGCCAGTAGTGCGGGACAGGGAGTCCGTCAAGAGACCCAGTACTTC. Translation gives CASSAGQGVRQETQYF.

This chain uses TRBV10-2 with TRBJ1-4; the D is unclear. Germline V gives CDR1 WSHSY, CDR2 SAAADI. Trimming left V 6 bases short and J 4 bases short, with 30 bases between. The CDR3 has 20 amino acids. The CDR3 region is CASSAHRGTREGGVNEKLFF. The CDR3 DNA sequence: TGCGCCAGCAGCGCCCATCGAGGCACGAGGGAGGGAGGTGTTAATGAAAAACTGTTTTTT.

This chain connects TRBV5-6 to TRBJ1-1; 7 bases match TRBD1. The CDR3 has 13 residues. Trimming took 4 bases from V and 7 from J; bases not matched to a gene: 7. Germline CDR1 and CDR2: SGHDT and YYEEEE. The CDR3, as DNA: TGTGCCAGCAGCCCCGCTGGACAGGATGAAGCTTTCTTT. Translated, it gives CASSPAGQDEAFF.

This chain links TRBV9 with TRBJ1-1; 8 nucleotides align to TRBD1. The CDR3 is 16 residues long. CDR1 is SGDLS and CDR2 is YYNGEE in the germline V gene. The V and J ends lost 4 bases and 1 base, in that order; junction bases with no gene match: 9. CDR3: CASSTGQGAQNTEAFF. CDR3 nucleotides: TGTGCCAGCAGCACCGGACAGGGCGCCCAGAACACTGAAGCTTTCTTT.

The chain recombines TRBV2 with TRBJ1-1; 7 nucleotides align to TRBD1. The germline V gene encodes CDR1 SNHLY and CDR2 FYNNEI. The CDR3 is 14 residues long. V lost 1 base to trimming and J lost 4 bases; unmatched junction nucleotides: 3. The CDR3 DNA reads TGTGCCAGCAGTGAAGACAGGGGAGGCACTGAAGCTTTCTTT. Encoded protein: CASSEDRGGTEAFF.

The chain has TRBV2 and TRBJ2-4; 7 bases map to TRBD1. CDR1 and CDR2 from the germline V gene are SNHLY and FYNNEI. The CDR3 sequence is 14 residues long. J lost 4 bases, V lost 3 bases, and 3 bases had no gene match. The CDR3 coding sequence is TGTGCCAGCAGTGAGGCAGGGGGAAAAAACATTCAGTACTTC. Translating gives CASSEAGGKNIQYF.

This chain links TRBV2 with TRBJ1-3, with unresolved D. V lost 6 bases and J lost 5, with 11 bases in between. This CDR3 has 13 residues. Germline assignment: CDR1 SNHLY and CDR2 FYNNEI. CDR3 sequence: CASSRGNRNTIYF. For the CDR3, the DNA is TGTGCCAGCAGCAGAGGAAATCGAAACACCATATATTTT. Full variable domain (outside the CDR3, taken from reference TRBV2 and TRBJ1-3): EPEVTQTPSHQVTQMGQEVILRCVPISNHLYFYWYRQILGQKVEFLVSFYNNEISEKSEIFDDQFSVERPDGSNFTLKIRSTKLEDSAMYFCASSRGNRNTIYFGEGSWLTVV.

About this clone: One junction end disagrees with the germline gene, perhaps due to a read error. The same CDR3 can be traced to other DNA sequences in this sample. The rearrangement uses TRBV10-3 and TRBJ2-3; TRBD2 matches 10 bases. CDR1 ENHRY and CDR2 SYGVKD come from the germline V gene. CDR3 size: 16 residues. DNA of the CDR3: TGTGCCATCAGTGAATGGAGCGGGGGGGTTACAGATACACAGTATTTT. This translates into CAISEWSGGVTDTQYF.

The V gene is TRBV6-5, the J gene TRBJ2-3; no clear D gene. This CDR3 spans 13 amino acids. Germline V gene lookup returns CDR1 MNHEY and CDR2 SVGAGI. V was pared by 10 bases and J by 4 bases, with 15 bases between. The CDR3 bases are TGTGCCACCCTGAACCTACGGGCAGATACGCAGTATTTT. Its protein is CATLNLRADTQYF.

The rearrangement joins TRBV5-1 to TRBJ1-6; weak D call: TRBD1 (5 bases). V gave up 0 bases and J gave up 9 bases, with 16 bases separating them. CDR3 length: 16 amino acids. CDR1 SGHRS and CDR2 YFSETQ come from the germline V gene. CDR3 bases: TGCGCCAGCAGCTTGGTGGGGAGGGGTCACGGTTCACCCCTCCACTTT. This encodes CASSLVGRGHGSPLHF.

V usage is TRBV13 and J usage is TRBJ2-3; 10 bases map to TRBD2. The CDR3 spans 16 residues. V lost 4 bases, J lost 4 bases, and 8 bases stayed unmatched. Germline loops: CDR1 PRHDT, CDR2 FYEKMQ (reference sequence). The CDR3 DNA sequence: TGTGCCAGCAGCTCGGAAGGCCTAGCGGGGGCAGATACGCAGTATTTT. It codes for CASSSEGLAGADTQYF.

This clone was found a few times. CDR3 DNA: TGCGCCAGCAAAATATGGGGTTCCCAGGGGAATGAGCAGTTCTTC. It yields the protein CASKIWGSQGNEQFF. The chain has TRBV5-1 and TRBJ2-1; the D gene is possibly TRBD1 (6 bases). Germline CDR1 and CDR2: SGHRS and YFSETQ. The CDR3 is 15 amino acids. V was trimmed by 6 bases and J by 7 bases, leaving 20 bases between them.

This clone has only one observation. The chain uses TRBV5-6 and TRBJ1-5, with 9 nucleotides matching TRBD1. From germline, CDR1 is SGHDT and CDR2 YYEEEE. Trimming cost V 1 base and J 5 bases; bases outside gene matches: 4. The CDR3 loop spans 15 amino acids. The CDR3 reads CASSLRDRVDQPQHF. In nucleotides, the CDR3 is TGTGCCAGCAGCTTGAGGGACAGGGTAGATCAGCCCCAGCATTTT.